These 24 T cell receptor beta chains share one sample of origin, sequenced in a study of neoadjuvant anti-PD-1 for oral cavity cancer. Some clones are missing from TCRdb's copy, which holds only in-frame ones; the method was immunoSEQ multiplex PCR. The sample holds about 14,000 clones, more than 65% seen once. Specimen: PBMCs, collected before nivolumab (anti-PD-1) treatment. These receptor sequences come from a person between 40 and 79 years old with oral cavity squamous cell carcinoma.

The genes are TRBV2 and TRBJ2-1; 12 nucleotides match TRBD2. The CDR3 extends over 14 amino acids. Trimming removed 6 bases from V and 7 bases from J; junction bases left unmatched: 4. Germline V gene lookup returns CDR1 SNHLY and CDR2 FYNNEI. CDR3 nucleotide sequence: TGTGCCAGCAGCCGACTAGCGGGAGAGAATGAGCAGTTCTTC. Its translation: CASSRLAGENEQFF.

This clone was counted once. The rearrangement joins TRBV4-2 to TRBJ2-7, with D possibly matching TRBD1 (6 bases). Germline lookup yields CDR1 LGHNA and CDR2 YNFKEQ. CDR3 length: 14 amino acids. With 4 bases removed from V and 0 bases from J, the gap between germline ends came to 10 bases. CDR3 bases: TGTGCCAGCAGCCCCCGGGACATCTCCTACGAGCAGTACTTC. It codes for CASSPRDISYEQYF.

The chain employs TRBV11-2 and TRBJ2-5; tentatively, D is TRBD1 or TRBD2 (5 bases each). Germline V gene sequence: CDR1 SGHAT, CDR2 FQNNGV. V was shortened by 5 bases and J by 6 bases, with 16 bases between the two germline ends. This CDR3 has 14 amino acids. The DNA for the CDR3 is TGTGCCAGCAGCCTGCCGGGGCGTAGGAAGACCCAGTACTTC. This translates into CASSLPGRRKTQYF. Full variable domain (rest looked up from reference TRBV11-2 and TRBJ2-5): EAGVAQSPRYKIIEKRQSVAFWCNPISGHATLYWYQQILGQGPKLLIQFQNNGVVDDSQLPKDRFSAERLKGVDSTLKIQPAKLEDSAVYLCASSLPGRRKTQYFGPGTRLLVL.

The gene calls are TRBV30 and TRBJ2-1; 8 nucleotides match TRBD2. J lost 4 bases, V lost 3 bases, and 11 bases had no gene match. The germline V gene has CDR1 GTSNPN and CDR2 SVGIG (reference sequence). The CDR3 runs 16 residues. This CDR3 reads CAWRFPERGIYNEQFF. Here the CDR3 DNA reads TGTGCCTGGAGGTTTCCTGAGCGGGGGATATACAATGAGCAGTTCTTC. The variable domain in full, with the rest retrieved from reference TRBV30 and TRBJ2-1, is SQTIHQWPATLVQPVGSPLSLECTVEGTSNPNLYWYRQAAGRGLQLLFYSVGIGQISSEVPQNLSASRPQDRQFILSSKKLLLSDSGFYLCAWRFPERGIYNEQFFGPGTRLTVL.

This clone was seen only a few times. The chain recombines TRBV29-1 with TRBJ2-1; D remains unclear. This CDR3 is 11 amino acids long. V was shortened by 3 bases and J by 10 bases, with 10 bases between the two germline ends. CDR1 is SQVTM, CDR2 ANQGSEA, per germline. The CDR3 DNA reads TGCAGCGTTGAGGAATTCCGGGAGCAGTTCTTC. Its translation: CSVEEFREQFF.

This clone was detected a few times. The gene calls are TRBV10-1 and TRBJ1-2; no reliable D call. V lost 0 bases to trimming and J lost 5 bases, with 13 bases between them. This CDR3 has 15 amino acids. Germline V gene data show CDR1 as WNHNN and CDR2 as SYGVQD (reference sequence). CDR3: CASSESARKSYGYTF. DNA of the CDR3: TGCGCCAGCAGTGAGTCGGCCAGGAAATCATATGGCTACACCTTC.

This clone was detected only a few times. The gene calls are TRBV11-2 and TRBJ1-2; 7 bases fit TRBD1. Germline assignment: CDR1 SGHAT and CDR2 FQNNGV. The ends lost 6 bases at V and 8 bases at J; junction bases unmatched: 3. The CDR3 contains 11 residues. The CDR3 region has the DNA TGTGCCAGCAGTTACAGGGGAGGCTACACCTTC. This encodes CASSYRGGYTF.

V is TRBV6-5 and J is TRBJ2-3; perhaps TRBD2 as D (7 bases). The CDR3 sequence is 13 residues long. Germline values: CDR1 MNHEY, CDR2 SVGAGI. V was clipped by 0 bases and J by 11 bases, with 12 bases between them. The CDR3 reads CASSYSQGLLQYF. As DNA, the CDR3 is TGTGCCAGCAGTTACTCACAGGGACTATTGCAGTATTTT.

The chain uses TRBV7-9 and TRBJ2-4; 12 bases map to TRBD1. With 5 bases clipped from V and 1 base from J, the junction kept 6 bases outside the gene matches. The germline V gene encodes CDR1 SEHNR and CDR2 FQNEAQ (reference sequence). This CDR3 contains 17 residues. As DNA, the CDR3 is TGTGCCAGCAGCCTCCGGGACAGGGGGCAGGCCAAAAACATTCAGTACTTC. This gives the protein CASSLRDRGQAKNIQYF.

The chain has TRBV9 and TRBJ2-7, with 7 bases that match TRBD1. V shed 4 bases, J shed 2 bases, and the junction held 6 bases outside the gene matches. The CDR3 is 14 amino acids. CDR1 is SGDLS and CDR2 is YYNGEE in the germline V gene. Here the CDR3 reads CASSNRDSPYEQYF. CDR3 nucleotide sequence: TGTGCCAGCAGCAACCGGGACAGCCCCTACGAGCAGTACTTC. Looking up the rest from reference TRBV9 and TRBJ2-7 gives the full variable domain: DSGVTQTPKHLITATGQRVTLRCSPRSGDLSVYWYQQSLDQGLQFLIQYYNGEERAKGNILERFSAQQFPDLHSELNLSSLELGDSALYFCASSNRDSPYEQYFGPGTRLTVT.

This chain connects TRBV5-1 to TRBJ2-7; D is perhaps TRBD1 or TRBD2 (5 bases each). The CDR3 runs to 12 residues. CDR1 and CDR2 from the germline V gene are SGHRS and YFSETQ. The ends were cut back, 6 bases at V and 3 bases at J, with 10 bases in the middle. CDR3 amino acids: CASKRDDYEQYF. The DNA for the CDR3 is TGCGCCAGCAAAAGGGACGACTACGAGCAGTACTTC.

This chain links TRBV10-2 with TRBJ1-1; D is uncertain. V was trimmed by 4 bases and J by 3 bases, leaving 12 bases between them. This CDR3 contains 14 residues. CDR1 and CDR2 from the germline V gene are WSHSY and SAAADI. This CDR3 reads CASSGTRADTEAFF. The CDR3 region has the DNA TGCGCCAGCAGTGGGACTAGGGCGGACACTGAAGCTTTCTTT.

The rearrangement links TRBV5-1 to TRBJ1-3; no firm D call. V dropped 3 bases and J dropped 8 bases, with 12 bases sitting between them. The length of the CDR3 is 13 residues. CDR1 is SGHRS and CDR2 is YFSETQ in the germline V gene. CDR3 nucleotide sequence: TGCGCCAGCAGCTCTAGAAGGGATCACACCATATATTTT. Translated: CASSSRRDHTIYF.

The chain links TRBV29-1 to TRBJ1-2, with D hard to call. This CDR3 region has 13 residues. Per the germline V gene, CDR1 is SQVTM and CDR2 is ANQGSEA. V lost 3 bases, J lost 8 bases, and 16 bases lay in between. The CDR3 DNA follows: TGCAGCGTTGATCGGCCCACAACCTGGGGCTACACCTTC. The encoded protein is CSVDRPTTWGYTF.

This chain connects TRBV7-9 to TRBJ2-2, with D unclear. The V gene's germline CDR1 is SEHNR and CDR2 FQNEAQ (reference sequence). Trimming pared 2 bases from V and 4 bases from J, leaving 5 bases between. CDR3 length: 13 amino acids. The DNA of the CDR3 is TGTGCCAGCAGCTTAAAAGCCACCGGGGAGCTGTTTTTT. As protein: CASSLKATGELFF.

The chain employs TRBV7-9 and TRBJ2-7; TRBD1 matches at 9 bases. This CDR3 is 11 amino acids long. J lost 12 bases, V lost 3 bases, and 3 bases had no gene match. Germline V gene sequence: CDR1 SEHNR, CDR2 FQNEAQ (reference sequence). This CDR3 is CASSFEQGAYF. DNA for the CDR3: TGTGCCAGCAGCTTCGAACAGGGGGCGTACTTC.

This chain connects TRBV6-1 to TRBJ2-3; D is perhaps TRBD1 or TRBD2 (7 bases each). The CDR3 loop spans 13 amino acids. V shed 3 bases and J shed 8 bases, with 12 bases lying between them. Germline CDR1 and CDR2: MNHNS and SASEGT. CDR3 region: CASSEGGGSTQYF. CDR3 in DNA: TGTGCCAGCAGTGAGGGAGGGGGCAGTACGCAGTATTTT.

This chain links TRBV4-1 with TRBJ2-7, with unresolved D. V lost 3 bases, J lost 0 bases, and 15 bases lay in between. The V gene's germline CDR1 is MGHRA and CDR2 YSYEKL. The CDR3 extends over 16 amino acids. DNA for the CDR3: TGCGCCAGCAGCCAGGTCTACCTGGGGATCTCCTACGAGCAGTACTTC. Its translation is CASSQVYLGISYEQYF.

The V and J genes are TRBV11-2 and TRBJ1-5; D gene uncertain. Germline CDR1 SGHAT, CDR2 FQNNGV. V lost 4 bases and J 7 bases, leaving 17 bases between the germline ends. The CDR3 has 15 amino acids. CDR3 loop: CASSSLAGLGQPQHF. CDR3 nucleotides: TGTGCCAGCAGCTCACTGGCCGGCCTTGGCCAGCCCCAGCATTTT.

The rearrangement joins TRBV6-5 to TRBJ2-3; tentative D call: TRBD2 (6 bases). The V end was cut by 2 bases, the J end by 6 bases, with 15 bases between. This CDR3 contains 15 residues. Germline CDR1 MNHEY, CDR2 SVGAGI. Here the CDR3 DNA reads TGTGCCAGCAGTTACACGGGGGTCGGGGGTGATACGCAGTATTTT. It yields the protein CASSYTGVGGDTQYF.

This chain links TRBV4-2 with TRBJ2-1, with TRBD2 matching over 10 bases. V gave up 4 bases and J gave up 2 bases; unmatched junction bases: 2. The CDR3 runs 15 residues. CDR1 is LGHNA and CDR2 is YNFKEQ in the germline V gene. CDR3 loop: CASSPSGRTYNEQFF. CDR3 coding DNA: TGTGCCAGCAGCCCTAGCGGGAGAACCTACAATGAGCAGTTCTTC.

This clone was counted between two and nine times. CDR3 protein: CASSPGLAGGPRTGELFF. CDR3 sequence (DNA): TGTGCCAGCAGCCCGGGACTAGCGGGAGGGCCTCGCACCGGGGAGCTGTTTTTT. This sequence joins TRBV9 and TRBJ2-2, with 16 bases matching TRBD2. Looked up from germline, CDR1 is SGDLS and CDR2 is YYNGEE. The CDR3 contains 18 residues. The V segment lost 4 bases and the J segment 4 bases; nucleotides outside the gene matches: 7.

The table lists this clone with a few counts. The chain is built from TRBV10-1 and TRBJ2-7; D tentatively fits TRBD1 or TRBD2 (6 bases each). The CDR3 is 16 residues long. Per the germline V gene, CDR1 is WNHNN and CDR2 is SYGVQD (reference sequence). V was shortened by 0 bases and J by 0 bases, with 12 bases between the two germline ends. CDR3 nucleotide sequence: TGCGCCAGCAGTGAGTCCCCGGGGGCGAACTCCTACGAGCAGTACTTC. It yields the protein CASSESPGANSYEQYF.

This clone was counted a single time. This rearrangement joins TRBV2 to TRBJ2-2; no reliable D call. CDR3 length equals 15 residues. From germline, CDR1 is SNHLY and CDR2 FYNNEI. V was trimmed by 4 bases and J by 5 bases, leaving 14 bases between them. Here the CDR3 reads CASSGEASWTGELFF. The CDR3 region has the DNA TGTGCCAGCAGTGGTGAGGCCTCGTGGACCGGGGAGCTGTTTTTT.